This T cell receptor beta chain is from a study of multiple sclerosis patients with progressive multifocal leukoencephalopathy. Each PCR contained spiked synthetic TR CDR3 controls spanning every V-J pairing. Method: immunoSEQ multiplex PCR; TCRdb's copy keeps in-frame clones and lacks some. The repertoire holds around 27,000 clones, with 90% as singletons. This sample's time point: more than ten months of natalizumab therapy. The receptor comes from a human donor with multiple sclerosis. The sample here was PBMCs, taken from a patient treated with natalizumab.

CDR3 amino acids: CASSLAGGNTIYF. The CDR3 DNA sequence: TGTGCCAGCAGTTTGGCAGGGGGAAACACCATATATTTT. The V gene is TRBV28, the J gene TRBJ1-3; possible D gene TRBD1, 5 bases. Germline loops: CDR1 MDHEN, CDR2 SYDVKM. The CDR3 extends over 13 amino acids. V was shortened by 3 bases and J by 4 bases, with 7 bases between the two germline ends.